This T cell receptor (beta chain) was captured by sequencing in a study of cytomegalovirus exposure and HLA in healthy donors. General observations from the study: Associated with cytomegalovirus, according to the listing, were fewer than 200 TCR beta chains. According to a later analysis, most TCR beta chains associated with CMV appeared HLA-restricted. Earlier results showed most TCR beta V segments being productive about 87% or about 30% of the time. Highest at DRB1 and lowest at HLA-C, TCR association rates differed among HLA loci in a later analysis.

Amplification used 60 Vbeta primers and 13 Jbeta primers. Profiling relied on immunoSEQ multiplex PCR, and the TCRdb table lists in-frame clones only, not all of them. The profile shows 170,000 or so clones, around 83% of them singletons. CDR3 length equals 14 residues. Losses at the gene ends were 6 bases for V and 6 bases for J; bases not matched to a gene: 6. Germline lookup yields CDR1 MNHNY and CDR2 SVGAGI (reference sequence). A word on this clone: Its specificity is not known.

This sequence joins TRBV6-6 and TRBJ1-4, with 8 bases that match TRBD1. Sequences were obtained from PBMCs. This TCR was sampled from a man aged 50 or older in good health and CMV-seronegative. This chain's CDR3 is CASRETGVYEKLFF. CDR3 nucleotide sequence: TGTGCCAGCAGGGAGACAGGGGTTTATGAAAAACTGTTTTTT.